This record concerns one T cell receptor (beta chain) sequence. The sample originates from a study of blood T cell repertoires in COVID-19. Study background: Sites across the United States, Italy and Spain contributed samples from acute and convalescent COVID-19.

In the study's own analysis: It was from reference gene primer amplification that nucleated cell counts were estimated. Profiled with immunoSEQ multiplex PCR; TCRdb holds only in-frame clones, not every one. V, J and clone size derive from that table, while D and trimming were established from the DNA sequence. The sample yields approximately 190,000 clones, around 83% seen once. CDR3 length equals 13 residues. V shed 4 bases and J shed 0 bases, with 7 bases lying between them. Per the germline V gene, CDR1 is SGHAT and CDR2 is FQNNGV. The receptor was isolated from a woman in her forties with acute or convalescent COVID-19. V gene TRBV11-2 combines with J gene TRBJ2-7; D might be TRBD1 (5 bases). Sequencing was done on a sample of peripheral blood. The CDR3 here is CASSSRDSYEQYF. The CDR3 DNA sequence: TGTGCCAGCAGCTCCAGGGACTCCTACGAGCAGTACTTC.